The rows below give T cell receptor beta chains drawn from one sample of a study of T-cell reconstitution after alpha-beta-depleted transplantation in children. Each CDR3 protein is one row after TCRdb ran MiXCR on the PCR reads. Of approximately 500,000 distinct CDR3 sequences listed, roughly a tenth are singletons. Source: PBMCs, taken before TCRalphabeta/CD19-depleted stem cell transplant. These receptors all come from a child aged 2 to 10 with inherited bone marrow failure, due to receive a stem cell transplant. Both conserved end residues are part of each CDR3. The D gene is left open where the match is weak. Not every row has a clone size; where given, it reads once, few, many or a size class.

abundance,v_gene,d_gene,j_gene,CDR3nt,CDR3aa
many,TRBV5-1,NA,TRBJ2-7,TGCGCCAGCAGCTTGGACAGCTCCTTCTACGAGCAGTACTTC,CASSLDSSFYEQYF
many,TRBV3-1,NA,TRBJ2-7,TGTGCCAGCAGCCCAAGGTGGCAGGCGACAACCTACGAGCAGTACTTC,CASSPRWQATTYEQYF
NA,TRBV11-2,NA,TRBJ2-7,TGTGCCAGCAGCTTAGTGGGGGTCAATAGTGCGTACTCCTACGAGCAGTACTTC,CASSLVGVNSAYSYEQYF
few,TRBV3-1,TRBD2,TRBJ2-3,TGTGCCAGCAGCCAAGATTACGGACTAGCGTCTAGCACAGATACGCAGTATTTT,CASSQDYGLASSTDTQYF
many,TRBV10-3,NA,TRBJ2-5,TGTGCCATCAGTGTCGGTGCGGCGGGCCAAGAGACCCAGTACTTC,CAISVGAAGQETQYF
many,TRBV29-1,NA,TRBJ2-1,TGCAGCGTTGTCCCCCGGGGGAACTACAATGAGCAGTTCTTC,CSVVPRGNYNEQFF
many,TRBV27,NA,TRBJ1-4,TGTGCCAGCAGTTTGTTGGGTAATGCAGGCCCTATAAATGAAAAACTGTTTTTT,CASSLLGNAGPINEKLFF
NA,TRBV3-1,NA,TRBJ2-3,TGTGCCAGCAGCCAAGCCGGGACCCCGCAGTATTTT,CASSQAGTPQYF
many,TRBV29-1,NA,TRBJ1-2,TGCAGCGCAACGACTAGGGATTATGGCTACACCTTC,CSATTRDYGYTF
many,TRBV4-3,NA,TRBJ2-4,TGCGCCAGCAGCCAAACGGGCAAAGGGGCCAAAAACATTCAGTACTTC,CASSQTGKGAKNIQYF
many,TRBV27,NA,TRBJ2-7,TGTGCCAGCAGTTTATCATCAGGGTACGAGCAGTACTTC,CASSLSSGYEQYF
many,TRBV6-2/TRBV6-3,NA,TRBJ2-3,TGTGCCAGCAATCTGGGTCCGCCAGATACGCAGTATTTT,CASNLGPPDTQYF
many,TRBV29-1,NA,TRBJ1-1,TGCAGCGCAGACATGGCGGCGGGGGACACTGAAGCTTTCTTT,CSADMAAGDTEAFF
NA,TRBV18,NA,TRBJ1-1,TGTGCCAGCTCACCACCAGGGCGGGGGGGCATGAACACTGAAGCTTTCTTT,CASSPPGRGGMNTEAFF
NA,TRBV29-1,TRBD2,TRBJ2-1,TGCAGCGTTGAATGGAGCGGGGGCAATGAGCAGTTCTTC,CSVEWSGGNEQFF
many,TRBV9,NA,TRBJ2-1,TGTGCCAGCAGCGTAGACTGGAATGAGCAGTTCTTC,CASSVDWNEQFF